This is a list of T cell receptor beta chains from one sample in a study of T-cell memory formation after mild COVID-19. TCRdb called the 5' RACE reads again in MiXCR, with one record for every CDR3 protein. Of tens of thousands of distinct CDR3 sequences listed, over 5% are singletons. The sequenced sample was PBMCs or a T cell subset sorted from them (not recorded which). The receptors shown here come from an adult who had mild COVID-19 (a few samples of this study predate the infection). Cell type and time point are not known. Each CDR3 is given with its conserved first and last residue. Fields, in order: V gene, CDR3 length, J gene, D gene, clone size, CDR3 protein, CDR3 DNA. A D gene is named only where the DNA matches it firmly. For some rows the clone size is stated as once, few or many, or as a class when expanded; others skip it.

TRBV30,14,TRBJ2-5,TRBD2,few,CAWRGTSGIETQYF,TGTGCCTGGAGAGGGACTAGCGGGATAGAGACCCAGTACTTC
TRBV27,15,TRBJ2-7,-,many,CASSLFGQSSYEQYF,TGTGCCAGCAGTTTATTTGGACAGAGCTCCTACGAGCAGTACTTC
TRBV5-1,15,TRBJ2-5,-,many,CASSSQGQSQETQYF,TGCGCCAGCAGCAGCCAAGGACAGAGTCAAGAGACCCAGTACTTC
TRBV3-1,15,TRBJ1-3,-,few,CASSQTVLSGNTIYF,TGTGCCAGCAGCCAAACAGTCCTCTCTGGAAACACCATATATTTT
TRBV5-1,14,TRBJ2-1,-,few,CASSFGGTNNEQFF,TGCGCCAGCAGCTTCGGAGGTACTAACAATGAGCAGTTCTTC
TRBV9,14,TRBJ2-2,TRBD2,few,CASSVPGGTGELFF,TGTGCCAGCAGCGTTCCGGGAGGTACCGGGGAGCTGTTTTTT
TRBV20-1,14,TRBJ2-5,TRBD2,few,CSARGLAGGPPQYF,TGCAGTGCTAGGGGACTAGCGGGGGGGCCGCCCCAGTACTTC
TRBV7-9,20,TRBJ2-1,-,many,CASSPRFVVAVKSSYNEQFF,TGTGCCAGCAGCCCCCGCTTTGTGGTAGCGGTTAAAAGCTCCTACAATGAGCAGTTCTTC
TRBV20-1,12,TRBJ2-7,-,many,CSARRDIGEQYF,TGCAGTGCTAGGCGGGACATTGGTGAGCAGTACTTC
TRBV5-1,15,TRBJ2-3,-,many,CASSLDGGLKDTQYF,TGCGCCAGCAGCTTGGACGGGGGTCTCAAAGATACGCAGTATTTT
TRBV5-1,15,TRBJ2-7,TRBD2,many,CASSLGPAGTYEQYF,TGCGCCAGCAGCTTGGGCCCAGCGGGAACCTACGAGCAGTACTTC
TRBV7-6,14,TRBJ2-5,-,few,CASSLRRDQETQYF,TGTGCCAGCAGCTTAAGACGGGACCAAGAGACCCAGTACTTC
TRBV6-5,15,TRBJ2-7,TRBD2,many,CASSRTSGSVPEQYF,TGTGCCAGCAGTCGGACTAGCGGGAGTGTCCCCGAGCAGTACTTC
TRBV29-1,14,TRBJ2-1,TRBD2,few,CSVGRLAGNNEQFF,TGCAGCGTTGGTCGGCTAGCGGGGAACAATGAGCAGTTCTTC
TRBV5-1,14,TRBJ1-2,TRBD1,-,CASSRDRGGYGYTF,TGCGCCAGCAGCAGAGACAGGGGAGGCTATGGCTACACCTTC
TRBV20-1,14,TRBJ2-3,-,-,CSVAPPGSTDTQYF,TGCAGTGTAGCTCCCCCAGGGAGCACAGATACGCAGTATTTT
TRBV30,17,TRBJ2-2,TRBD1,few,CAWSVFGQGAWTGELFF,TGTGCCTGGAGTGTGTTTGGACAGGGGGCCTGGACCGGGGAGCTGTTTTTT